The 14 T cell receptor beta chains in this list originate from one sample, sequenced in a study of identical twins (dated by TCRdb to the mid-2010s). Libraries were prepared through 5' RACE. Instrument used: Illumina HiSeq 2000. The public reads were reanalyzed by TCRdb: fastp trimming at Q25, MiXCR alignment, in-frame beta chains only. When rows share a CDR3 protein, they turn into one entry using the most common DNA and genes. This sample comprises about 720,000 distinct CDR3 sequences, around 8.6% of them detected only once. The ten largest clonotypes hold around 0.98% of the sample. These data also featured in a second study, about yellow fever vaccine responses in identical twins.

Sequences were obtained from PBMCs. The source of these receptors is a young woman in good health.

This clonotype was counted many times. The chain is built from TRBV11-1 and TRBJ1-5; D possibly corresponds to TRBD1 (5 bases). Deletions cut 5 bases from V and 7 bases from J, with 30 bases between. Germline V gene data show CDR1 as SGHAT and CDR2 as FQDESV (reference sequence). The CDR3 extends over 19 amino acids. The chain's CDR3 is CASSVTRNPGAGLEQPQHF. In DNA form, the CDR3 reads TGTGCCAGCAGCGTAACCCGTAACCCCGGGGCAGGGCTGGAGCAGCCCCAGCATTTT. Variable domain in full (rest from reference TRBV11-1 and TRBJ1-5): EAEVAQSPRYKITEKSQAVAFWCDPISGHATLYWYRQILGQGPELLVQFQDESVVDDSQLPKDRFSAERLKGVDSTLKIQPAELGDSAMYLCASSVTRNPGAGLEQPQHFGDGTRLSIL.

This clonotype was picked up many times. This sequence joins TRBV4-2 and TRBJ2-5; TRBD1 or TRBD2 may be the D gene (6 bases each). The CDR3 is 15 amino acids. Trimming removed 2 bases from V and 4 bases from J, with 14 bases in between. The germline V gene has CDR1 LGHNA and CDR2 YNFKEQ. CDR3 protein: CASSQSMGGRETQYF. CDR3 nucleotides: TGTGCCAGCAGCCAATCTATGGGGGGCCGAGAGACCCAGTACTTC.

The rearrangement uses TRBV10-3 and TRBJ2-7; D ambiguous. The CDR3 runs to 14 residues. The V gene lost 2 bases and the J gene lost 5 bases, with 13 bases spanning the gap. Germline V gene data show CDR1 as ENHRY and CDR2 as SYGVKD. The CDR3 reads CAISEANGRHEQYF. CDR3 in DNA: TGTGCCATCAGTGAGGCGAACGGCAGGCACGAGCAGTACTTC.

The CDR3 nucleotides are TGCAGCGTTATCCCCAGGGGCCACAGGGACAATGAGCAGTTCTTC. It translates to CSVIPRGHRDNEQFF. The chain couples TRBV29-1 to TRBJ2-1, with a tentative D call TRBD1 (6 bases). The CDR3 is 15 residues long. Deletions cut 5 bases from V and 5 bases from J, with 19 bases between. Germline-derived CDR1 and CDR2 are SQVTM and ANQGSEA.

The table lists this clonotype with a few counts. The genes are TRBV20-1 and TRBJ2-7, with TRBD2 as a possible D gene (6 bases). The CDR3 consists of 16 residues. CDR1 and CDR2 from the germline V gene are DFQATT and SNEGSKA (reference sequence). V was trimmed by 2 bases and J by 0 bases, leaving 17 bases between them. The CDR3 sequence: CSARKFEDGGSYEQYF. Here the CDR3 DNA reads TGCAGTGCTAGAAAGTTCGAGGACGGGGGCTCCTACGAGCAGTACTTC.

DNA of the CDR3: TGTGCCAGCAGTTACTCAGCTAGCGGGATTTGGGATACGCAGTATTTT. Protein: CASSYSASGIWDTQYF. The chain employs TRBV6-5 and TRBJ2-3, with 9 bases that match TRBD2. Germline V gives CDR1 MNHEY, CDR2 SVGAGI. The V gene end was trimmed by 0 bases and the J gene end by 6 bases; junction bases not matched to a gene: 7. This CDR3 has 16 residues.

This clonotype was seen repeatedly, ten times or more. The V and J genes are TRBV20-1 and TRBJ2-3, with 13 bases that match TRBD2. CDR3 size: 18 residues. Trimming at V came to 3 bases and at J to 0 bases, leaving 9 bases not matched to a gene. Germline CDR1 is DFQATT and CDR2 is SNEGSKA (reference sequence). The CDR3 is CSARDTSGGVRSTDTQYF. DNA for the CDR3: TGCAGTGCTAGGGATACTAGCGGGGGGGTCCGTAGCACAGATACGCAGTATTTT.

The chain carries TRBV6-1 and TRBJ1-1; D is ambiguous. The V gene lost 6 bases and the J gene lost 5 bases, with 16 bases spanning the gap. The CDR3 has 14 residues. Per the germline V gene, CDR1 is MNHNS and CDR2 is SASEGT. CDR3 coding DNA: TGTGCCAGCAGAAGAGAGGGTATGGGGACTGAAGCTTTCTTT. It is translated as CASRREGMGTEAFF.

The table lists this clonotype with a few counts. The J gene is TRBJ2-7, the V gene TRBV7-2; either TRBD1 or TRBD2 may fit D (5 bases each). Germline lookup yields CDR1 SGHTA and CDR2 FQGNSA. The ends were cut back, 5 bases at V and 0 bases at J, with 14 bases in the middle. The CDR3 loop spans 15 amino acids. The CDR3 spells CASSPNPGPSYEQYF. The CDR3 DNA reads as TGTGCCAGCAGCCCAAATCCGGGGCCCTCCTACGAGCAGTACTTC. Variable domain in full (rest from reference TRBV7-2 and TRBJ2-7): GAGVSQSPSNKVTEKGKDVELRCDPISGHTALYWYRQSLGQGLEFLIYFQGNSAPDKSGLPSDRFSAERTGGSVSTLTIQRTQQEDSAVYLCASSPNPGPSYEQYFGPGTRLTVT.

This clonotype came up a few times. The chain combines TRBV19 with TRBJ2-2; tentative D call: TRBD2 (5 bases). The CDR3 contains 14 residues. The V and J ends lost 3 bases and 4 bases respectively, with 9 bases between them. Germline CDR1 reads LNHDA; CDR2 reads SQIVND (reference sequence). The CDR3, as DNA: TGTGCCAGTAGTATCCGGGAAGGCACCGGGGAGCTGTTTTTT. Its protein product is CASSIREGTGELFF.

The genes are TRBV5-6 and TRBJ2-1; D is tentatively TRBD1 or TRBD2 (5 bases each). The CDR3 extends over 16 amino acids. V was cut by 2 bases and J by 4 bases, with 16 bases left in between. The V gene's germline CDR1 is SGHDT and CDR2 YYEEEE. The DNA of the CDR3 is TGTGCCAGCAGCTTCCGGACTTATACAGGTTACAATGAGCAGTTCTTC. Its protein product is CASSFRTYTGYNEQFF. Drawing the rest from reference TRBV5-6 and TRBJ2-1, the complete variable domain is DAGVTQSPTHLIKTRGQQVTLRCSPKSGHDTVSWYQQALGQGPQFIFQYYEEEERQRGNFPDRFSGHQFPNYSSELNVNALLLGDSALYLCASSFRTYTGYNEQFFGPGTRLTVL.

This clonotype occurred a few times. This chain joins TRBV20-1 and TRBJ2-5, with D unresolved. This CDR3 has 13 residues. Germline loops: CDR1 DFQATT, CDR2 SNEGSKA (reference sequence). Deletions cut 1 base from V and 4 bases from J, with 10 bases between. The CDR3 sequence is CSARVQIRETQYF. The CDR3 nucleotides read TGCAGTGCTAGAGTCCAGATTCGAGAGACCCAGTACTTC.

Only a few counts were recorded for this clonotype. The chain recombines TRBV6-2 or TRBV6-3 with TRBJ2-1, with D possibly TRBD1 on 5 matching bases. Trimming removed 5 bases at V and 0 bases at J, with 11 bases between. The CDR3 is 15 residues long. Germline loops: CDR1 MNHEY, CDR2 SVGEGT. CDR3 protein: CASSQTVSSYNEQFF. In nucleotides, the CDR3 is TGTGCCAGCAGTCAGACAGTAAGCTCCTACAATGAGCAGTTCTTC.

At least ten counts were recorded for this clonotype. The chain employs TRBV29-1 and TRBJ1-2; D not resolved. CDR1 and CDR2 (germline): SQVTM, ANQGSEA. This CDR3 contains 13 residues. Trimming took off 5 bases at V and 4 bases at J, with 14 bases between the two ends. CDR3 amino acids: CSVPKGSFYGYTF. DNA for the CDR3: TGCAGCGTTCCAAAGGGCAGTTTCTATGGCTACACCTTC. Variable domain in full (rest from reference TRBV29-1 and TRBJ1-2): SAVISQKPSRDICQRGTSLTIQCQVDSQVTMMFWYRQQPGQSLTLIATANQGSEATYESGFVIDKFPISRPNLTFSTLTVSNMSPEDSSIYLCSVPKGSFYGYTFGSGTRLTVV.